These T cell receptor beta chains were read from a single sample in a study of T cells in Graves' hyperthyroidism and ophthalmopathy. TCRdb reprocessed the multiplex PCR reads via MiXCR and lists one record per CDR3 protein. The sample shows about 620,000 distinct CDR3 sequences, about 17% of them seen only once. Sequencing was performed on blood. These receptors all stem from a woman under 40 with Graves' hyperthyroidism. The CDR3 runs from the conserved cysteine through the conserved F or W. D genes are given only for firm matches. Expanded clones are given a class, and other clones once, few, many or no size at all.

d_gene: TRBD2
j_gene: TRBJ2-1
v_gene: TRBV11-2
abundance: NA
CDR3aa: CASSQEISGRRIYNEQFF
CDR3nt: TGCGCCAGCAGCCAAGAAATCAGCGGGAGAAGAATCTACAATGAGCAGTTCTTC

d_gene: TRBD1
j_gene: TRBJ2-7
v_gene: TRBV25-1
abundance: few
CDR3aa: CASSEWITGQGDYEQYF
CDR3nt: TGTGCCAGCAGTGAATGGATCACCGGGCAGGGGGATTACGAGCAGTACTTC

d_gene: TRBD2
j_gene: TRBJ2-1
v_gene: TRBV5-1
abundance: many
CDR3aa: CASSNQREGSYNEQFF
CDR3nt: TGCGCCAGCAGTAACCAGCGGGAGGGCTCCTACAATGAGCAGTTCTTC

d_gene: TRBD2
j_gene: TRBJ2-3
v_gene: TRBV9
abundance: NA
CDR3aa: CASSVRREGRNTQYF
CDR3nt: TGTGCCAGCAGCGTACGGCGGGAGGGCCGAAATACGCAGTATTTT

d_gene: TRBD2
j_gene: TRBJ2-1
v_gene: TRBV18
abundance: many
CDR3aa: CASSETSVNEQFF
CDR3nt: TGTGCCAGCTCAGAGACTAGCGTCAATGAGCAGTTCTTC

d_gene: NA
j_gene: TRBJ2-5
v_gene: TRBV6-1
abundance: many
CDR3aa: CASSNGQNQETQYF
CDR3nt: TGTGCCAGCAGCAATGGACAGAACCAAGAGACCCAGTACTTC

d_gene: TRBD2
j_gene: TRBJ2-4
v_gene: TRBV12-3/TRBV12-4
abundance: many
CDR3aa: CASSPRTSENIQYF
CDR3nt: TGTGCCAGCAGTCCCCGGACTAGCGAAAACATTCAGTACTTC

d_gene: TRBD1
j_gene: TRBJ1-1
v_gene: TRBV28
abundance: many
CDR3aa: CASSARTGGLEAFF
CDR3nt: TGTGCCAGCAGTGCGAGGACAGGCGGCTTAGAAGCTTTCTTT

d_gene: NA
j_gene: TRBJ2-2
v_gene: TRBV6-1
abundance: many
CDR3aa: CASGKHTGELFF
CDR3nt: TGTGCCAGCGGCAAGCACACCGGGGAGCTGTTTTTT

d_gene: TRBD1
j_gene: TRBJ2-3
v_gene: TRBV30
abundance: many
CDR3aa: CAWSRTGTGGADTQYF
CDR3nt: TGTGCCTGGAGTCGGACCGGGACAGGGGGAGCAGATACGCAGTATTTT

d_gene: TRBD2
j_gene: TRBJ2-2
v_gene: TRBV28
abundance: NA
CDR3aa: CASNLAGVTGELFF
CDR3nt: TGTGCCAGCAATCTAGCGGGAGTCACCGGGGAGCTGTTTTTT

d_gene: TRBD2
j_gene: TRBJ2-7
v_gene: TRBV12-3/TRBV12-4
abundance: many
CDR3aa: CASSPGTSPHEQYF
CDR3nt: TGTGCCAGCAGTCCCGGGACTAGCCCCCACGAGCAGTACTTC

d_gene: NA
j_gene: TRBJ2-7
v_gene: TRBV27
abundance: NA
CDR3aa: CASREAPSATYEQYF
CDR3nt: TGTGCCAGCAGGGAGGCCCCCTCGGCCACGTACGAGCAGTACTTC

d_gene: TRBD2
j_gene: TRBJ2-7
v_gene: TRBV29-1
abundance: many
CDR3aa: CSAVSGTSGYEQYF
CDR3nt: TGCAGCGCAGTTTCCGGGACTAGCGGCTACGAGCAGTACTTC

d_gene: TRBD1
j_gene: TRBJ1-5
v_gene: TRBV9
abundance: few
CDR3aa: CASSSGQGQPQHF
CDR3nt: TGTGCCAGCAGCTCGGGACAGGGTCAGCCCCAGCATTTT

d_gene: NA
j_gene: TRBJ1-1
v_gene: TRBV18
abundance: many
CDR3aa: CASSRTTGWNTEAFF
CDR3nt: TGTGCCAGCTCACGGACAACGGGGTGGAACACTGAAGCTTTCTTT

d_gene: NA
j_gene: TRBJ2-5
v_gene: TRBV27
abundance: many
CDR3aa: CASSLGDGQETQYF
CDR3nt: TGTGCCAGCAGTTTGGGCGACGGTCAAGAGACCCAGTACTTC

d_gene: TRBD1
j_gene: TRBJ1-2
v_gene: TRBV5-1
abundance: few
CDR3aa: CASSSTDRGVYGYTF
CDR3nt: TGCGCCAGCAGCTCGACGGACAGGGGAGTCTATGGCTACACCTTC

d_gene: NA
j_gene: TRBJ2-7
v_gene: TRBV27
abundance: NA
CDR3aa: CASSPGFGSEGWQYF
CDR3nt: TGTGCCAGCTCTCCCGGTTTCGGGAGCGAAGGTTGGCAGTACTTC

d_gene: TRBD2
j_gene: TRBJ2-3
v_gene: TRBV7-9
abundance: few
CDR3aa: CASSRQGLAGEDTQYF
CDR3nt: TGTGCCAGCAGCCGCCAGGGACTAGCGGGAGAAGATACGCAGTATTTT

d_gene: NA
j_gene: TRBJ2-7
v_gene: TRBV6-1
abundance: NA
CDR3aa: CASRFPGQPYEQYF
CDR3nt: TGTGCCAGCAGATTCCCGGGCCAGCCCTACGAGCAGTACTTC

d_gene: NA
j_gene: TRBJ2-7
v_gene: TRBV12-3/TRBV12-4
abundance: many
CDR3aa: CASSPGGIHEQYF
CDR3nt: TGTGCCAGCAGCCCAGGGGGGATTCACGAGCAGTACTTC

d_gene: TRBD2
j_gene: TRBJ2-7
v_gene: TRBV10-3
abundance: many
CDR3aa: CAITSGRAYEQYF
CDR3nt: TGTGCCATCACTAGCGGGAGAGCCTACGAGCAGTACTTC

d_gene: NA
j_gene: TRBJ1-1
v_gene: TRBV10-3
abundance: NA
CDR3aa: CAISQSGTEAFF
CDR3nt: TGTGCCATCAGCCAATCAGGGACTGAAGCTTTCTTT

d_gene: NA
j_gene: TRBJ1-2
v_gene: TRBV4-2
abundance: many
CDR3aa: CASSQEFAGHYGYTF
CDR3nt: TGTGCCAGCAGCCAAGAGTTCGCAGGGCACTATGGCTACACCTTC

d_gene: NA
j_gene: TRBJ2-5
v_gene: TRBV6-1
abundance: NA
CDR3aa: CASRFGGRQETQYF
CDR3nt: TGTGCCAGCCGATTTGGGGGGCGGCAGGAGACCCAGTACTTC

d_gene: NA
j_gene: TRBJ2-7
v_gene: TRBV10-3
abundance: NA
CDR3aa: CAISEGSGPTYEQYF
CDR3nt: TGTGCCATCAGTGAGGGTAGTGGTCCTACCTACGAGCAGTACTTC

d_gene: NA
j_gene: TRBJ2-5
v_gene: TRBV3-1
abundance: few
CDR3aa: CASSQFIQETQYF
CDR3nt: TGTGCCAGCAGCCAATTTATACAAGAGACCCAGTACTTC

d_gene: NA
j_gene: TRBJ2-7
v_gene: TRBV11-1
abundance: NA
CDR3aa: CASSLGDGAYEQYF
CDR3nt: TGTGCCAGCAGCTTAGGGGACGGAGCCTACGAGCAGTACTTC

d_gene: NA
j_gene: TRBJ2-5
v_gene: TRBV13
abundance: NA
CDR3aa: CASRRTATSYETQYF
CDR3nt: TGTGCCAGCAGAAGGACGGCCACTAGCTATGAGACCCAGTACTTC

d_gene: TRBD1
j_gene: TRBJ2-2
v_gene: TRBV13
abundance: NA
CDR3aa: CASSFGTGRGTGELFF
CDR3nt: TGTGCCAGCAGCTTCGGGACAGGGCGTGGCACCGGGGAGCTGTTTTTT

d_gene: NA
j_gene: TRBJ2-5
v_gene: TRBV6-1
abundance: many
CDR3aa: CASSLMEGTGETQYF
CDR3nt: TGTGCCAGCAGCCTAATGGAGGGGACTGGAGAGACCCAGTACTTC

d_gene: TRBD2
j_gene: TRBJ2-1
v_gene: TRBV5-1
abundance: NA
CDR3aa: CASSLELAGPWFF
CDR3nt: TGCGCCAGCAGCTTGGAACTAGCGGGACCATGGTTCTTC

d_gene: NA
j_gene: TRBJ2-5
v_gene: TRBV28
abundance: many
CDR3aa: CASSLSYDRQETQYF
CDR3nt: TGTGCCAGCAGTTTATCTTACGACAGGCAAGAGACCCAGTACTTC

d_gene: TRBD2
j_gene: TRBJ2-3
v_gene: TRBV30
abundance: NA
CDR3aa: CAGTSGSTDTQYF
CDR3nt: TGTGCTGGGACTAGCGGGTCCACAGATACGCAGTATTTT

d_gene: NA
j_gene: TRBJ2-5
v_gene: TRBV6-2/TRBV6-3
abundance: many
CDR3aa: CASSYTGPQETQYF
CDR3nt: TGTGCCAGCAGTTACACGGGACCCCAAGAGACCCAGTACTTC

d_gene: TRBD1
j_gene: TRBJ2-3
v_gene: TRBV18
abundance: many
CDR3aa: CASSDTGQNTDTQYF
CDR3nt: TGTGCCAGCTCAGACACGGGACAGAACACAGATACGCAGTATTTT

d_gene: NA
j_gene: TRBJ2-3
v_gene: TRBV3-1
abundance: many
CDR3aa: CASSQLSTDTQYF
CDR3nt: TGTGCCAGCAGCCAGTTGAGCACAGATACGCAGTATTTT

d_gene: TRBD2
j_gene: TRBJ2-1
v_gene: TRBV9
abundance: NA
CDR3aa: CASSVAGTSGRDSYNEQFF
CDR3nt: TGTGCCAGCAGCGTAGCCGGGACTAGCGGGAGAGACTCCTACAATGAGCAGTTCTTC

d_gene: TRBD2
j_gene: TRBJ2-3
v_gene: TRBV4-1
abundance: few
CDR3aa: CASSRRLADRTDTQYF
CDR3nt: TGCGCCAGCAGTCGGCGACTAGCGGATCGCACAGATACGCAGTATTTT

d_gene: NA
j_gene: TRBJ2-6
v_gene: TRBV15
abundance: few
CDR3aa: CATSRDNGFSSGANVLTF
CDR3nt: TGTGCCACCAGCAGAGACAATGGCTTTAGCTCTGGGGCCAACGTCCTGACTTTC

d_gene: NA
j_gene: TRBJ1-3
v_gene: TRBV4-1
abundance: few
CDR3aa: CASSLKGAPGNTIYF
CDR3nt: TGCGCCAGCAGCCTTAAGGGAGCCCCTGGAAACACCATATATTTT

d_gene: TRBD2
j_gene: TRBJ2-2
v_gene: TRBV6-1
abundance: NA
CDR3aa: CASSPSGSDTGELFF
CDR3nt: TGTGCCAGCAGTCCTAGCGGGAGCGACACCGGGGAGCTGTTTTTT

d_gene: TRBD2
j_gene: TRBJ2-1
v_gene: TRBV28
abundance: many
CDR3aa: CASSFGTSRNNEQFF
CDR3nt: TGTGCCAGCAGTTTCGGGACTAGCAGAAACAATGAGCAGTTCTTC